A selection of T cell receptor beta chains follows, all from one sample in a study of T-cell reconstitution after alpha-beta-depleted transplantation in children. Each CDR3 protein is one row after TCRdb ran MiXCR on the PCR reads. The profile covers 600,000 to 700,000 distinct CDR3 sequences, with over 15% appearing a single time and approximately 1.1% taken by the ten largest. The material sequenced was PBMCs from the stem cell graft donor, taken from the stem cell graft. These receptors all stem from a human donor who donated a stem cell graft to a child with acute myeloid leukemia. CDR3s include the opening cysteine and the closing phenylalanine or tryptophan. The D gene is left open where the match is weak. The size entry is marked missing in some rows and otherwise reads once, few, many or a size class.

clone_size,j_call,d_call,v_call,cdr3_nt,cdr3_aa
many,TRBJ2-3,TRBD2,TRBV10-1,TGCGCCAGCAGCACCGGGGGGGCGGATACGCAGTATTTT,CASSTGGADTQYF
many,TRBJ1-2,TRBD1,TRBV20-1,TGCAGTGCTAGAGATGTAACAGGGGGTAACTATGGCTACACCTTC,CSARDVTGGNYGYTF
few,TRBJ1-1,NA,TRBV7-9,TGTGCCAGCAGCGGACTTCTTCGGGGCACTGAAGCTTTCTTT,CASSGLLRGTEAFF
many,TRBJ2-1,NA,TRBV7-2,TGTGCCAGCAGCTTATCGGGGAACTCCTACAATGAGCAGTTCTTC,CASSLSGNSYNEQFF
NA,TRBJ2-5,NA,TRBV24-1,TGTGCCACCAGTCCGGGTCCGGAGACCCAGTACTTC,CATSPGPETQYF
many,TRBJ1-6,NA,TRBV20-1,TGCAGTACCGGGAGGGGACATTCACCCCTCCACTTT,CSTGRGHSPLHF
many,TRBJ2-7,NA,TRBV29-1,TGCAGCGTTGAGATCCAGGGGAGAGCGTACGAGCAGTACTTC,CSVEIQGRAYEQYF
few,TRBJ1-1,NA,TRBV15,TGTGCCACCAGCTTTCGTAGTCGCCCGAATGAAGCTTTCTTT,CATSFRSRPNEAFF
many,TRBJ2-3,TRBD2,TRBV7-9,TGTGCCAGCAGCTACGGACTAGAAGAGAGCACAGATACGCAGTATTTT,CASSYGLEESTDTQYF
few,TRBJ1-5,TRBD1,TRBV6-1,TGTGCCAGCAGTGAGAACTGGGGACAGCCCAATCAGCCCCAGCATTTT,CASSENWGQPNQPQHF
NA,TRBJ1-2,NA,TRBV5-1,TGCGCCAGCTACCCAGGGGCGGGCTATGGCTACACCTTC,CASYPGAGYGYTF
NA,TRBJ2-1,TRBD1,TRBV9,TGTGCCAGCAGCGTATTCGAAGGGGGCGAATCCTACAATGAGCAGTTCTTC,CASSVFEGGESYNEQFF
many,TRBJ2-1,NA,TRBV12-3/TRBV12-4,TGTGCCAGCAGGGGAACTCACAATGAGCAGTTCTTC,CASRGTHNEQFF
many,TRBJ1-2,NA,TRBV15,TGTGCCACCAGCAGGGAAATCCGCTATGGCTACACCTTC,CATSREIRYGYTF
many,TRBJ1-2,NA,TRBV20-1,TGCAGTGCCTTCAAACTAACGCACTATGGCTACACCTTC,CSAFKLTHYGYTF
NA,TRBJ2-1,TRBD2,TRBV6-5,TGTGCCAGCAGTTACGGTGTGGGCGGGGGAAGCTCCTACAATGAGCAGTTCTTC,CASSYGVGGGSSYNEQFF
many,TRBJ2-4,NA,TRBV29-1,TGCAGCGTCCTAGTCCCCTCCTGGGGGGACATTCAGTACTTC,CSVLVPSWGDIQYF
NA,TRBJ2-5,NA,TRBV5-6,TGTGCCAGCAGCGTCTCAGGGTACCTTCGGGACTTC,CASSVSGYLRDF
NA,TRBJ2-2,NA,TRBV4-1,TGCGCCAGCAGCCTACGACCCACGGGACTCACCTACACCGGGGAGCTGTTTTTT,CASSLRPTGLTYTGELFF
many,TRBJ2-3,NA,TRBV18,TGTGCCAGCTCACCACCGGGCGAGGATACGCAGTATTTT,CASSPPGEDTQYF
few,TRBJ1-5,TRBD1,TRBV6-5,TGTGCCAGCAGTTACTCGAGACAGGGTCAGCCCCAGCATTTT,CASSYSRQGQPQHF
many,TRBJ1-1,NA,TRBV5-6,TGTGCCAGCAGCTCGTCCGGGACATTCACTGAAGCTTTCTTT,CASSSSGTFTEAFF
NA,TRBJ2-1,NA,TRBV24-1,TGTGCCACCAGTGATTTAGTTCGGGGGGCGAATAACAATGAGCAGTTCTTC,CATSDLVRGANNNEQFF
NA,TRBJ2-7,TRBD1,TRBV5-1,TGCGCCAGCAACAGGGGGCCCGGCTACGAGCAGTACTTC,CASNRGPGYEQYF
NA,TRBJ2-7,TRBD2,TRBV6-2/TRBV6-3,TGTGCCAGCAGCCACGGACTAGCGGGGGATTTGAGAGAGCAGTACTTC,CASSHGLAGDLREQYF